The 23 T cell receptor beta chains listed next were all sequenced from one sample in a study of chemoradiotherapy in HPV16-positive cancers. This table comes from immunoSEQ multiplex PCR, and its TCRdb copy is limited to in-frame clones, with some not included. This table has 55,000 to 85,000 clones, around nine tenths appearing once. The specimen comprised blood, sampled from a patient who underwent chemoradiotherapy. The receptors stem from a human donor with HPV-associated anogenital cancer.

The chain employs TRBV6-5 and TRBJ1-1; unclear D gene. The V gene lost 0 bases and the J gene lost 10 bases, with 15 bases spanning the gap. Germline assignment: CDR1 MNHEY and CDR2 SVGAGI. This CDR3 region has 14 residues. In nucleotides, the CDR3 is TGTGCCAGCAGTTACTCGAGTCCCTACGAGGGAGCTTTCTTT. The encoded protein is CASSYSSPYEGAFF.

The chain is built from TRBV11-2 and TRBJ2-1; maybe TRBD2 (5 bases). Germline V CDR1 and CDR2: SGHAT, FQNNGV. CDR3 size: 12 residues. The V and J ends lost 3 bases and 10 bases respectively, with 10 bases between them. DNA for the CDR3: TGTGCCAGCAGCTTCAGCGGCATCGAGCAGTTCTTC. Amino acid sequence: CASSFSGIEQFF.

The chain carries TRBV2 and TRBJ1-1; D remains unclear. This CDR3 has 11 amino acids. Germline V gene sequence: CDR1 SNHLY, CDR2 FYNNEI. V was clipped by 3 bases and J by 7 bases, with 6 bases between them. The CDR3: CASSEYVEAFF. DNA for the CDR3: TGTGCCAGCAGTGAGTACGTTGAAGCTTTCTTT.

This clone was seen a handful of times. J is TRBJ1-6 and V is TRBV30; possible D gene TRBD1, 5 bases. The germline CDR1 and CDR2 sequences are GTSNPN and SVGIG (reference sequence). Deletions cut 8 bases from V and 0 bases from J, with 14 bases between. This CDR3 is built from 15 residues. The CDR3 spells CAGRGMSSYNSPLHF. CDR3 DNA sequence: TGTGCCGGCCGGGGGATGAGCTCCTATAATTCACCCCTCCACTTT.

This clone was counted only a few times. This chain links TRBV2 with TRBJ2-1; no definite D call. CDR1 is SNHLY and CDR2 is FYNNEI in the germline V gene. The CDR3 covers 11 residues. The V end was cut by 2 bases, the J end by 12 bases, with 8 bases between. The CDR3 sequence is CASSEPLAQFF. In DNA, the CDR3 is TGTGCCAGCAGTGAACCCCTTGCGCAGTTCTTC.

The chain uses TRBV7-9 and TRBJ2-7; D not resolved. Germline lookup yields CDR1 SEHNR and CDR2 FQNEAQ (reference sequence). The CDR3 length is 12 residues. Trimming removed 6 bases at V and 3 bases at J, with 9 bases between. CDR3 region: CASRGNFYEQYF. The CDR3 DNA sequence: TGTGCCAGCAGGGGTAATTTCTACGAGCAGTACTTC.

This clone was recorded once. As DNA, the CDR3 is TGTGCCTGGAGTCAGGGTTCCTCCCGGGGCTACACCTTC. Its protein is CAWSQGSSRGYTF. This chain connects TRBV30 to TRBJ1-2, with D possibly being TRBD1 (5 bases). V was clipped by 2 bases and J by 8 bases, with 15 bases between them. Germline CDR1 reads GTSNPN; CDR2 reads SVGIG (reference sequence). CDR3 length: 13 residues.

The CDR3 spells CSVTNPGGGREQYF. The CDR3 coding sequence is TGCAGCGTCACCAACCCCGGTGGAGGGCGAGAGCAGTACTTC. The gene calls are TRBV29-1 and TRBJ2-7, with D possibly being TRBD2 (6 bases). Germline lookup yields CDR1 SQVTM and CDR2 ANQGSEA. The length of the CDR3 is 14 residues. Trimming stripped 6 bases from V and 7 bases from J, with 22 bases between.

The V and J genes are TRBV19 and TRBJ2-7, with TRBD1 identical over 8 bases. Germline loops: CDR1 LNHDA, CDR2 SQIVND (reference sequence). V lost 3 bases to trimming and J lost 3 bases; unmatched junction nucleotides: 7. CDR3 length: 15 residues. The chain's CDR3 is CASSIGSGGFYEQYF. The CDR3 nucleotides read TGTGCCAGTAGTATTGGGTCAGGGGGCTTCTACGAGCAGTACTTC.

This chain connects TRBV6-5 to TRBJ2-7; D gene ambiguous. The CDR3 is made up of 15 amino acids. Germline assignment: CDR1 MNHEY and CDR2 SVGAGI. Trimming took 0 bases from V and 4 from J, leaving 13 bases between them. The CDR3: CASSYSGRGPYEQYF. The CDR3 nucleotides are TGTGCCAGCAGTTACTCGGGTCGCGGCCCGTACGAGCAGTACTTC.

This CDR3 is CASSWGQGPYNEQFF. In DNA form, the CDR3 reads TGCGCCAGCTCCTGGGGACAGGGCCCCTACAATGAGCAGTTCTTC. V gene TRBV10-1 combines with J gene TRBJ2-1, with TRBD1 identical over 9 bases. With 8 bases clipped from V and 2 bases from J, the junction kept 7 bases outside the gene matches. The CDR3 has 15 residues. The germline gives CDR1 WNHNN, CDR2 SYGVQD (reference sequence).

The rearrangement links TRBV27 to TRBJ1-3; D call uncertain. Trimming took off 2 bases at V and 0 bases at J, with 8 bases between the two ends. Germline loops: CDR1 MNHEY, CDR2 SMNVEV (reference sequence). The CDR3 sequence is 15 residues long. The CDR3 DNA sequence: TGTGCCAGCAGTTTAACAGTACACTCTGGAAACACCATATATTTT. This sequence encodes CASSLTVHSGNTIYF.

V and J are TRBV2 and TRBJ2-2, with D possibly TRBD1 on 5 matching bases. Germline CDR1 is SNHLY and CDR2 is FYNNEI. Trimming removed 7 bases from V and 5 bases from J, with 17 bases in between. The CDR3 runs to 15 residues. CDR3 residues: CASTAAGPRTGELFF. CDR3 DNA sequence: TGTGCCAGCACGGCCGCAGGGCCACGTACCGGGGAGCTGTTTTTT.

The V and J genes are TRBV7-9 and TRBJ1-4; D is ambiguous. This CDR3 region has 15 residues. Germline V gene sequence: CDR1 SEHNR, CDR2 FQNEAQ (reference sequence). Trimming cost V 1 base and J 2 bases, with 8 bases left between them. The CDR3 reads CASSLVRWTNEKLFF. DNA for the CDR3: TGTGCCAGCAGCTTAGTCCGGTGGACTAATGAAAAACTGTTTTTT.

The chain uses TRBV6-6 and TRBJ2-1; D not resolved. The CDR3 has 12 residues. CDR1 and CDR2 from the germline V gene are MNHNY and SVGAGI (reference sequence). Trimming stripped 6 bases from V and 7 bases from J, with 10 bases between. DNA for the CDR3: TGTGCCAGCAGCAAGACTGGGAATGAGCAGTTCTTC. Encoded protein: CASSKTGNEQFF.

Only one count was recorded for this clone. The genes are TRBV27 and TRBJ2-6; 8 nucleotides match TRBD1. CDR1 is MNHEY and CDR2 is SMNVEV in the germline V gene (reference sequence). CDR3 length: 14 residues. The junction had 4 bases not matched to a gene; V was cut back by 8 bases and J by 4 bases. The DNA of the CDR3 is TGTGCCAGCCGGACAGGGACCGGGGCCAACGTCCTGACTTTC. The encoded protein is CASRTGTGANVLTF.

This chain links TRBV4-1 with TRBJ2-6; TRBD2 aligns across 8 bases. From germline, CDR1 is MGHRA and CDR2 YSYEKL. J gave up 4 bases and V 0 bases, and 5 bases lay outside the gene matches. This CDR3 spans 17 amino acids. The CDR3 is CASSQDGGGPGANVLTF. Written as DNA, the CDR3 is TGCGCCAGCAGCCAAGATGGCGGGGGGCCCGGGGCCAACGTCCTGACTTTC.

The genes are TRBV27 and TRBJ1-5; possible D gene TRBD1, 6 bases. The CDR3 spans 17 residues. Germline values: CDR1 MNHEY, CDR2 SMNVEV (reference sequence). V was shortened by 2 bases and J by 2 bases, with 16 bases between the two germline ends. The CDR3 reads CASSLSLFEGGNQPQHF. As DNA, the CDR3 is TGTGCCAGCAGTTTAAGCTTATTTGAGGGGGGCAATCAGCCCCAGCATTTT.

This clone was counted a few times. The chain recombines TRBV5-1 with TRBJ2-2; the match to TRBD1 covers 10 bases. The CDR3 is made up of 15 amino acids. V shed 5 bases, J shed 0 bases, and the junction held 1 base outside the gene matches. The V gene's germline CDR1 is SGHRS and CDR2 YFSETQ. This chain's CDR3 is CASRGQGANTGELFF. CDR3 DNA: TGCGCCAGCAGAGGACAGGGGGCGAACACCGGGGAGCTGTTTTTT. The full variable domain, with the rest looked up from reference TRBV5-1 and TRBJ2-2, is KAGVTQTPRYLIKTRGQQVTLSCSPISGHRSVSWYQQTPGQGLQFLFEYFSETQRNKGNFPGRFSGRQFSNSRSEMNVSTLELGDSALYLCASRGQGANTGELFFGEGSRLTVL.

The gene calls are TRBV25-1 and TRBJ1-6; 8 nucleotides agree with TRBD1. The CDR3 loop spans 12 amino acids. The V gene end was trimmed by 4 bases and the J gene end by 19 bases; junction bases not matched to a gene: 9. Germline-derived CDR1 and CDR2 are MGHDK and SYGVNS. For the CDR3, the DNA is TGTGCCAGCAGTGGGCAGGGGGCGCTGAAACACTTT. Translating it yields CASSGQGALKHF. Variable domain in full (rest from reference TRBV25-1 and TRBJ1-6): EADIYQTPRYLVIGTGKKITLECSQTMGHDKMYWYQQDPGMELHLIHYSYGVNSTEKGDLSSESTVSRIRTEHFPLTLESARPSHTSQYLCASSGQGALKHFGNGTRLTVT.

The chain carries TRBV21-1 and TRBJ2-3. TRBV21-1 is described as a pseudogene. The CDR3 has 16 residues. The CDR3 sequence is CASSQEGGRPGCAQYF. The CDR3 DNA reads as TGTGCCAGCAGCCAGGAAGGGGGGCGTCCCGGGTGTGCGCAGTATTTT.

The chain has TRBV19 and TRBJ2-2; a possible D gene is TRBD1 (5 bases). Germline lookup yields CDR1 LNHDA and CDR2 SQIVND (reference sequence). The CDR3 totals 15 residues. V lost 1 base and J lost 7, with 13 bases in between. This CDR3 reads CASSIGRQGDGELFF. In DNA, the CDR3 is TGTGCCAGTAGTATAGGGCGCCAGGGCGACGGGGAGCTGTTTTTT.

The gene calls are TRBV4-1 and TRBJ1-1; no definite D call. CDR3 length equals 14 residues. Germline V CDR1 and CDR2: MGHRA, YSYEKL. V was cut by 4 bases and J by 0 bases, with 9 bases left in between. The CDR3 sequence is CASSPSPVNTEAFF. The CDR3 nucleotides read TGCGCCAGCAGCCCATCCCCGGTGAACACTGAAGCTTTCTTT.